One and the same sample provided the 3 T cell receptor beta chains below, sequenced in a study of T cells in Graves' hyperthyroidism and ophthalmopathy. RNA transcripts were the template for amplifying TCR beta CDR3 regions. Researchers ran a first-round RT-PCR on the TCR CDR3 using the HTBI primer set. MiXCR, applied by TCRdb to the multiplex PCR reads, yields one record per CDR3 protein. The repertoire includes some 740,000 distinct CDR3 sequences, less than 15% of them detected once, and roughly 10% sits in the top ten. Sequenced input: blood. The source of these receptors is a woman aged 18-29 years with Graves' hyperthyroidism.

This clonotype was counted ten times or more. The V and J genes are TRBV5-1 and TRBJ2-3, with 7 bases lining up with TRBD1. The CDR3 has 15 amino acids. From germline, CDR1 is SGHRS and CDR2 YFSETQ. V trimming: 6 bases; J trimming: 1 base; junction bases outside the gene matches: 8. The CDR3 loop reads CASTVGQRGTDTQYF. In DNA form, the CDR3 reads TGCGCCAGCACCGTGGGACAGAGAGGCACAGATACGCAGTATTTT.

The rearrangement uses TRBV7-3 and TRBJ2-7; D remains unclear. V lost 5 bases and J 3 bases, leaving 17 bases between the germline ends. This CDR3 is 15 amino acids long. Germline V gene lookup returns CDR1 SGHTA and CDR2 FQGTGA. The CDR3 spells CASSQKGDSSYEQYF. CDR3 coding DNA: TGTGCCAGCAGCCAAAAGGGCGACTCGAGCTACGAGCAGTACTTC.

This clonotype has just a few counts. The chain joins TRBV5-4 to TRBJ1-1, with D hard to call. Trimming cost V 0 bases and J 7 bases, with 10 bases left between them. The CDR3 has 13 amino acids. From germline, CDR1 is SGHNT and CDR2 YYREEE (reference sequence). CDR3 loop: CASSLGQTFEAFF. Written as DNA, the CDR3 is TGTGCCAGCAGCTTGGGGCAGACTTTTGAAGCTTTCTTT. The whole variable domain, remainder taken from reference TRBV5-4 and TRBJ1-1, is ETGVTQSPTHLIKTRGQQVTLRCSSQSGHNTVSWYQQALGQGPQFIFQYYREEENGRGNFPPRFSGLQFPNYSSELNVNALELDDSALYLCASSLGQTFEAFFGQGTRLTVV.